Sequencing of this T cell receptor beta chain was carried out in a study of T cells in localized non-small cell lung cancer. Study findings and constraints: It was uninvolved adjacent lung that showed the highest T cell clonality, exceeding tumor. Across samples, adjacent lung featured a median around 56 of the top 100 tumor clones.

Sequenced by immunoSEQ multiplex PCR; TCRdb stores in-frame clones only, minus some. The profile shows around 15,000 clones, more than 70% of them singletons. As for this clone: Its specificity is not known.

Trimming removed 3 bases from V and 4 bases from J; junction bases left unmatched: 1. The length of the CDR3 is 13 residues. The germline gives CDR1 ENHRY, CDR2 SYGVKD. The receptor comes from a female donor over 55 with stage I squamous cell lung carcinoma. The chain employs TRBV10-3 and TRBJ2-3, with 7 nucleotides matching TRBD1. The source was peripheral blood, collected before any cancer treatment. The CDR3 sequence is CAISETGADTQYF. CDR3 nucleotide sequence: TGTGCCATCAGTGAAACAGGGGCAGATACGCAGTATTTT.